This T cell receptor beta chain was profiled in a study of early T cells in non-severe SARS-CoV-2 infection. Study-wide background: Bulk RNA isolated from unsorted whole blood underwent sequencing; chains were not paired.

Study-wide results and caveats: Reliance on VDJdb matching favored anti-spike CD8 responses; private and CD4 specificities were missed.

This clonotype was observed at least ten times. Antigen unknown. Unique molecular identifiers were added to individual cDNA molecules. From the 5' RACE reads, TCRdb called clonotypes with MiXCR, one entry per CDR3 protein. The sample lists about 60,000 distinct CDR3 sequences, under 15% occurring once. Trimming removed 1 base from V and 4 bases from J, with 7 bases in between. CDR3 size: 13 residues. CDR1 and CDR2 from the germline V gene are MDHEN and SYDVKM. Sequenced input: whole blood. The TCR originated in an adult who was a healthcare worker with PCR-confirmed SARS-CoV-2 infection or an uninfected control (not recorded which). V is TRBV28 and J is TRBJ1-2; D remains unclear. CDR3: CASSLSDFYGYTF. As DNA, the CDR3 is TGTGCCAGCAGTTTATCGGACTTCTATGGCTACACCTTC.